The rows below give T cell receptor beta chains drawn from one sample of a study of CD8+ T cells in alopecia areata. Clones were sequenced by immunoSEQ multiplex PCR, and TCRdb holds only the in-frame ones, with some missing. The data show under 200,000 clones, about 71% seen once. The source material was CD4+ T cells sorted from blood, sampled at week 4, from a patient treated with tofacitinib. The receptors shown here come from a human donor with alopecia areata. Each CDR3 is given with its conserved first and last residue. The order of the fields is J gene, D gene, V gene, clone size, CDR3 protein, CDR3 DNA. The D gene is left open where the match is weak. Some rows have no size entry. The others give once, few or many, or a class for an expanded clone.

J gene: TRBJ1-2
D gene: .
V gene: TRBV18
clone size: .
CDR3 protein: CASSPTSIFGQIHGYTF
CDR3 DNA: TGTGCCAGCTCACCGACTTCGATTTTTGGACAGATTCATGGCTACACCTTC

J gene: TRBJ1-6
D gene: .
V gene: TRBV5-6
clone size: .
CDR3 protein: CASSLEQGFSPLHF
CDR3 DNA: TGTGCCAGCAGCTTGGAACAGGGATTTTCACCCCTCCACTTT

J gene: TRBJ2-5
D gene: .
V gene: TRBV11-2
clone size: few
CDR3 protein: CASSSPEWGLETQYF
CDR3 DNA: TGTGCCAGCAGCTCCCCTGAGTGGGGTCTGGAGACCCAGTACTTC

J gene: TRBJ1-6
D gene: .
V gene: TRBV5-6
clone size: few
CDR3 protein: CASSAGVDNSPLHF
CDR3 DNA: TGTGCCAGCAGCGCGGGGGTGGATAATTCACCCCTCCACTTT

J gene: TRBJ2-5
D gene: .
V gene: TRBV4-1
clone size: once
CDR3 protein: CASSQEGLMYQETQYF
CDR3 DNA: TGCGCCAGCAGCCAAGAGGGGTTAATGTACCAAGAGACCCAGTACTTC

J gene: TRBJ1-5
D gene: .
V gene: TRBV5-6
clone size: .
CDR3 protein: CASSFDRDNQPQHF
CDR3 DNA: TGTGCCAGCAGCTTTGACAGAGACAATCAGCCCCAGCATTTT

J gene: TRBJ2-1
D gene: TRBD2
V gene: TRBV29-1
clone size: .
CDR3 protein: CSGDLVAGGYNEQFF
CDR3 DNA: TGCAGCGGTGACCTGGTAGCGGGGGGGTACAATGAGCAGTTCTTC

J gene: TRBJ2-3
D gene: .
V gene: TRBV4-1
clone size: .
CDR3 protein: CASSQPTSREDTQYF
CDR3 DNA: TGCGCCAGCAGCCAGCCAACCTCCAGGGAGGATACGCAGTATTTT

J gene: TRBJ1-2
D gene: .
V gene: TRBV27
clone size: .
CDR3 protein: CASSTQGSYGYTF
CDR3 DNA: TGTGCCAGCAGTACACAGGGATCCTATGGCTACACCTTC

J gene: TRBJ2-5
D gene: .
V gene: TRBV6-1
clone size: few
CDR3 protein: CASRRDQETQYF
CDR3 DNA: TGTGCCAGCAGGCGGGACCAAGAGACCCAGTACTTC

J gene: TRBJ2-2
D gene: TRBD2
V gene: TRBV2
clone size: .
CDR3 protein: CATRRLAGGTGELFF
CDR3 DNA: TGTGCTACCCGGAGGCTAGCGGGGGGCACCGGGGAGCTGTTTTTT

J gene: TRBJ2-3
D gene: TRBD2
V gene: TRBV6-5
clone size: .
CDR3 protein: CASSYGGVDTQYF
CDR3 DNA: TGTGCCAGCAGTTACGGGGGGGTAGATACGCAGTATTTT

J gene: TRBJ2-1
D gene: .
V gene: TRBV11-3
clone size: few
CDR3 protein: CASSLNRGGTHNEQFF
CDR3 DNA: TGTGCCAGCAGCTTAAACCGGGGCGGGACCCACAATGAGCAGTTCTTC

J gene: TRBJ1-2
D gene: .
V gene: TRBV30
clone size: .
CDR3 protein: CAWSVKGPGYTF
CDR3 DNA: TGTGCCTGGAGTGTAAAGGGGCCCGGCTACACCTTC

J gene: TRBJ2-2
D gene: .
V gene: TRBV5-1
clone size: .
CDR3 protein: CASSLGQNTGELFF
CDR3 DNA: TGCGCCAGCAGCTTAGGCCAGAACACCGGGGAGCTGTTTTTT

J gene: TRBJ2-7
D gene: TRBD2
V gene: TRBV30
clone size: .
CDR3 protein: CAWSTTSGGLYEQYF
CDR3 DNA: TGTGCCTGGAGTACGACTAGCGGGGGATTGTACGAGCAGTACTTC

J gene: TRBJ1-2
D gene: .
V gene: TRBV6-6
clone size: few
CDR3 protein: CASISRGPLGYTF
CDR3 DNA: TGTGCCAGCATTAGTAGGGGCCCCCTAGGCTACACCTTC

J gene: TRBJ1-6
D gene: .
V gene: TRBV13
clone size: .
CDR3 protein: CASRVLGESYNSPLHF
CDR3 DNA: TGTGCCAGCAGAGTTCTGGGGGAATCCTATAATTCACCCCTCCACTTT

J gene: TRBJ1-1
D gene: .
V gene: TRBV30
clone size: .
CDR3 protein: CAWSWRERDTEAFF
CDR3 DNA: TGTGCCTGGAGTTGGAGGGAAAGGGACACTGAAGCTTTCTTT

J gene: TRBJ2-7
D gene: .
V gene: TRBV30
clone size: .
CDR3 protein: CAWRGRAGPQAYEQYF
CDR3 DNA: TGTGCCTGGAGGGGCCGCGCGGGTCCCCAGGCCTACGAGCAGTACTTC

J gene: TRBJ2-3
D gene: .
V gene: TRBV29-1
clone size: few
CDR3 protein: CSVPGGLREDTQYF
CDR3 DNA: TGCAGCGTTCCCGGGGGCCTTCGCGAAGATACGCAGTATTTT

J gene: TRBJ2-5
D gene: TRBD2
V gene: TRBV11-2
clone size: once
CDR3 protein: CASSPSGGAAQETQYF
CDR3 DNA: TGTGCCAGCAGCCCGAGCGGGGGGGCCGCCCAAGAGACCCAGTACTTC

J gene: TRBJ2-2
D gene: .
V gene: TRBV29-1
clone size: .
CDR3 protein: CSVEGYTGELFF
CDR3 DNA: TGCAGCGTTGAGGGTTACACCGGGGAGCTGTTTTTT

J gene: TRBJ1-5
D gene: .
V gene: TRBV6-5
clone size: .
CDR3 protein: CASRADSNQPQHF
CDR3 DNA: TGTGCCAGCAGAGCTGACAGCAATCAGCCCCAGCATTTT

J gene: TRBJ2-5
D gene: .
V gene: TRBV25-1
clone size: .
CDR3 protein: CASSGRNGSQETQYF
CDR3 DNA: TGTGCCAGCAGTGGGCGGAATGGCTCCCAAGAGACCCAGTACTTC

J gene: TRBJ1-1
D gene: TRBD1
V gene: TRBV11-2
clone size: .
CDR3 protein: CASSFSQGIAEAFF
CDR3 DNA: TGTGCCAGCAGCTTTTCACAGGGGATCGCTGAAGCTTTCTTT

J gene: TRBJ1-2
D gene: .
V gene: TRBV13
clone size: .
CDR3 protein: CASSFKFPFGYTF
CDR3 DNA: TGTGCCAGCAGCTTCAAGTTCCCTTTTGGCTACACCTTC

J gene: TRBJ2-5
D gene: .
V gene: TRBV29-1
clone size: once
CDR3 protein: CSARWAQQETQYF
CDR3 DNA: TGCAGCGCCCGATGGGCGCAACAAGAGACCCAGTACTTC

J gene: TRBJ2-2
D gene: TRBD1
V gene: TRBV29-1
clone size: .
CDR3 protein: CSVWDRNTGELFF
CDR3 DNA: TGCAGCGTCTGGGACAGGAACACCGGGGAGCTGTTTTTT

J gene: TRBJ2-7
D gene: .
V gene: TRBV27
clone size: few
CDR3 protein: CASSLRRVSYEQYF
CDR3 DNA: TGTGCCAGCAGTTTACGAAGGGTATCCTACGAGCAGTACTTC

J gene: TRBJ2-7
D gene: .
V gene: TRBV18
clone size: .
CDR3 protein: CASSPTSSYEQYF
CDR3 DNA: TGTGCCAGCTCACCAACTAGTTCCTACGAGCAGTACTTC

J gene: TRBJ2-1
D gene: TRBD2
V gene: TRBV15
clone size: .
CDR3 protein: CATSRVLLAGAGNEQFF
CDR3 DNA: TGTGCCACCAGCAGAGTACTACTAGCGGGGGCGGGTAATGAGCAGTTCTTC

J gene: TRBJ2-5
D gene: .
V gene: TRBV7-2
clone size: few
CDR3 protein: CASSLSGRQETQYF
CDR3 DNA: TGTGCCAGCAGCTTAAGCGGTCGGCAAGAGACCCAGTACTTC

J gene: TRBJ2-3
D gene: TRBD2
V gene: TRBV7-3
clone size: .
CDR3 protein: CASSRTSGAGTQYF
CDR3 DNA: TGTGCCAGCAGCCGGACTAGCGGGGCGGGTACGCAGTATTTT

J gene: TRBJ1-6
D gene: TRBD1
V gene: TRBV7-9
clone size: once
CDR3 protein: CASSRAGTASPLHF
CDR3 DNA: TGTGCCAGCAGCCGGGCAGGGACAGCTTCACCCCTCCACTTT

J gene: TRBJ2-2
D gene: .
V gene: TRBV5-4
clone size: .
CDR3 protein: CASSSDRNTGELFF
CDR3 DNA: TGTGCCAGCAGCTCCGACCGGAACACCGGGGAGCTGTTTTTT

J gene: TRBJ2-5
D gene: .
V gene: TRBV4-3
clone size: .
CDR3 protein: CASSQDLRQETQYF
CDR3 DNA: TGCGCCAGCAGCCAAGATCTGCGGCAAGAGACCCAGTACTTC

J gene: TRBJ2-5
D gene: .
V gene: TRBV29-1
clone size: .
CDR3 protein: CSVEGGMQTQYF
CDR3 DNA: TGCAGCGTTGAAGGGGGGATGCAGACCCAGTACTTC

J gene: TRBJ2-3
D gene: TRBD1
V gene: TRBV29-1
clone size: .
CDR3 protein: CSAEGQGVDTQYF
CDR3 DNA: TGCAGCGCGGAAGGGCAGGGGGTAGATACGCAGTATTTT

J gene: TRBJ1-1
D gene: TRBD1
V gene: TRBV25-1
clone size: .
CDR3 protein: CASGRGTGGATEAFF
CDR3 DNA: TGTGCCAGTGGCAGAGGGACAGGGGGCGCAACTGAAGCTTTCTTT

J gene: TRBJ1-4
D gene: .
V gene: TRBV6-5
clone size: .
CDR3 protein: CASSFRQNEKLFF
CDR3 DNA: TGTGCCAGCAGTTTTCGACAGAATGAAAAACTGTTTTTT

J gene: TRBJ1-6
D gene: .
V gene: TRBV6-5
clone size: .
CDR3 protein: CASSGNSPLHF
CDR3 DNA: TGTGCCAGCAGTGGGAATTCACCCCTCCACTTT

J gene: TRBJ2-4
D gene: .
V gene: TRBV7-6
clone size: .
CDR3 protein: CASSWGRVGDIQYF
CDR3 DNA: TGTGCCAGCAGCTGGGGCAGGGTGGGAGACATTCAGTACTTC

J gene: TRBJ2-5
D gene: TRBD1
V gene: TRBV29-1
clone size: few
CDR3 protein: CSVGQGQETQYF
CDR3 DNA: TGCAGCGTTGGACAGGGCCAAGAGACCCAGTACTTC

J gene: TRBJ2-3
D gene: TRBD2
V gene: TRBV30
clone size: once
CDR3 protein: CACTGLAFIDTQYF
CDR3 DNA: TGTGCCTGCACGGGACTAGCGTTTATAGATACGCAGTATTTT

J gene: TRBJ2-5
D gene: .
V gene: TRBV5-1
clone size: .
CDR3 protein: CASNSGGGQETQYF
CDR3 DNA: TGCGCCAGCAACAGTGGAGGAGGCCAAGAGACCCAGTACTTC

J gene: TRBJ2-6
D gene: .
V gene: TRBV13
clone size: .
CDR3 protein: CASSLAPARANVLTF
CDR3 DNA: TGTGCCAGCAGCTTAGCCCCCGCCCGAGCCAACGTCCTGACTTTC

J gene: TRBJ2-5
D gene: TRBD2
V gene: TRBV29-1
clone size: .
CDR3 protein: CSAVPGTSGLQETQYF
CDR3 DNA: TGCAGCGCCGTACCAGGGACTAGCGGTTTACAAGAGACCCAGTACTTC

J gene: TRBJ1-5
D gene: .
V gene: TRBV27
clone size: .
CDR3 protein: CASSSLGNQPQHF
CDR3 DNA: TGTGCCAGCAGTTCGTTGGGCAATCAGCCCCAGCATTTT

J gene: TRBJ2-3
D gene: TRBD2
V gene: TRBV5-1
clone size: .
CDR3 protein: CASRRGGTTDTQYF
CDR3 DNA: TGCGCCAGCAGGCGCGGGGGAACCACAGATACGCAGTATTTT

J gene: TRBJ2-1
D gene: TRBD2
V gene: TRBV7-9
clone size: many
CDR3 protein: CASSKAAGGLYEQFF
CDR3 DNA: TGTGCCAGCAGTAAGGCAGCGGGGGGGCTTTACGAGCAGTTCTTC

J gene: TRBJ2-4
D gene: .
V gene: TRBV29-1
clone size: .
CDR3 protein: CSVVGIANIQYF
CDR3 DNA: TGCAGCGTTGTGGGGATCGCAAACATTCAGTACTTC

J gene: TRBJ1-2
D gene: TRBD1
V gene: TRBV5-1
clone size: once
CDR3 protein: CASSSTLDRGFNYGYTF
CDR3 DNA: TGCGCCAGCAGCTCCACCTTGGACAGGGGCTTTAACTATGGCTACACCTTC

J gene: TRBJ1-2
D gene: .
V gene: TRBV10-3
clone size: .
CDR3 protein: CAISEWEGDGYTF
CDR3 DNA: TGTGCCATCAGTGAGTGGGAGGGAGATGGCTACACCTTC

J gene: TRBJ2-7
D gene: .
V gene: TRBV25-1
clone size: .
CDR3 protein: CASSADRLGGQYF
CDR3 DNA: TGTGCCAGCAGTGCGGACCGCTTGGGGGGGCAGTACTTC

J gene: TRBJ1-1
D gene: TRBD1
V gene: TRBV10-3
clone size: .
CDR3 protein: CAISEGTDGTTEAFF
CDR3 DNA: TGTGCCATCAGTGAGGGGACAGATGGGACCACTGAAGCTTTCTTT

J gene: TRBJ1-2
D gene: TRBD1
V gene: TRBV29-1
clone size: few
CDR3 protein: CSVGGTGVHGYTF
CDR3 DNA: TGCAGCGTTGGAGGGACAGGGGTTCATGGCTACACCTTC

J gene: TRBJ1-2
D gene: TRBD1
V gene: TRBV5-1
clone size: .
CDR3 protein: CASSYDRGVRGYTF
CDR3 DNA: TGCGCCAGCAGCTACGACAGGGGAGTCCGTGGCTACACCTTC

J gene: TRBJ2-3
D gene: .
V gene: TRBV6-5
clone size: .
CDR3 protein: CASSYGSRVGTDTQYF
CDR3 DNA: TGTGCCAGCAGTTACGGTTCGAGGGTGGGTACAGATACGCAGTATTTT

J gene: TRBJ1-2
D gene: .
V gene: TRBV30
clone size: .
CDR3 protein: CAWSRDRLYGYTF
CDR3 DNA: TGTGCCTGGAGTCGGGACCGACTCTATGGCTACACCTTC